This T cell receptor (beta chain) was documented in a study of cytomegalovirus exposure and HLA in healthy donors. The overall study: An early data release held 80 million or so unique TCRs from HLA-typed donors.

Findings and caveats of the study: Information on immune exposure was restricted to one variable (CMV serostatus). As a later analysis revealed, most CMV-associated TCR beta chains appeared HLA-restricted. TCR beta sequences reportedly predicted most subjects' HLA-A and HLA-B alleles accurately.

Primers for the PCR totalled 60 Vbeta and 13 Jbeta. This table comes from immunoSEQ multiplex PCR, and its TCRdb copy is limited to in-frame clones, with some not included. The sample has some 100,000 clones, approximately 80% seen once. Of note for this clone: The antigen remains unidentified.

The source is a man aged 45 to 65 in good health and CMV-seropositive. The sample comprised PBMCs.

The CDR3 coding sequence is TGTGCCAGCAGTTCGGAGGGACAGCATACCCTCCACTTT. Protein: CASSSEGQHTLHF. The gene calls are TRBV27 and TRBJ1-6; the match to TRBD1 covers 7 bases. The V gene's germline CDR1 is MNHEY and CDR2 SMNVEV (reference sequence). CDR3 size: 13 residues. J gave up 14 bases and V 4 bases, and 8 bases lay outside the gene matches.